This TCR beta chain appears in the sequencing data of a study of T cell responses to AZD1222 COVID-19 vaccine. Measured with immunoSEQ multiplex PCR; TCRdb has only the in-frame clones, and not every one. Altogether about 150,000 clones are present, about 89% being singletons, with the ten largest covering over 8%. Pooling of second doses given at about 4 or about 12 weeks was done. J was trimmed by 5 bases and V by 5 bases; bases with no gene match: 10. CDR3 length: 16 residues. CDR1 and CDR2 from the germline V gene are LNHDA and SQIVND (reference sequence). The chain has TRBV19 and TRBJ1-1, with TRBD1 identical over 11 bases. The sequencing used peripheral blood, collected 28 days after the second AZD1222 dose. This receptor was taken from an adult who received the AZD1222 COVID-19 vaccine. CDR3 sequence (DNA): TGTGCCAGTAGTCTGAGGACAGGGGGCGCAATAACTGAAGCTTTCTTT. Its protein product is CASSLRTGGAITEAFF.